This is a list of T cell receptor beta chains from one sample in a study of patients and donors after allogeneic stem cell transplantation. TCRdb processed the RT-PCR reads anew with MiXCR; each CDR3 protein has one entry. Of tens of thousands of distinct CDR3 sequences in the sample, approximately 5.2% were seen once. Sequencing was carried out using blood, either unsorted or a sorted T cell fraction (not recorded which). These receptors originate from a human donor who was either an allogeneic HSCT recipient or a stem cell or donor lymphocyte infusion donor (not recorded which). It is not recorded whose cells these are; they may come from a transplant donor. The CDR3 runs from the conserved cysteine through the conserved F or W. D genes are given only for firm matches. Size is stated for part of the rows, as once, few or many counts, or as a class when the clone is expanded.

clone size	V gene	D gene	J gene	CDR3 DNA	CDR3 protein
few	TRBV21-1	-	TRBJ1-3	TGTGCCAGCAGCAAAGCGCCCGGGACGCTTGGAAACACCATATATTTT	CASSKAPGTLGNTIYF
many	TRBV12-3/TRBV12-4	TRBD2	TRBJ2-1	TGTGCCAGCAGTTTAGGTGGTAGCGGGAGTAATGTTGAGCAGTTCTTC	CASSLGGSGSNVEQFF
many	TRBV18	TRBD2	TRBJ2-1	TGTGCCAGCTCACCACGGCCGGGGGGATCCTACAATGAGCAGTTCTTC	CASSPRPGGSYNEQFF
many	TRBV24-1	-	TRBJ2-1	TGTGCCACCAGTGACTGGGACTATGAGCAGTTCTTC	CATSDWDYEQFF
-	TRBV6-1	-	TRBJ2-3	TGTGCCACCGTAGACAGGTTGAGCACAGATACGCAGTATTTT	CATVDRLSTDTQYF
-	TRBV18	TRBD2	TRBJ2-5	TGTGCCAGCTCACTCCGGGGGGTTCAAGAGACCCAGTACTTC	CASSLRGVQETQYF
many	TRBV5-1	TRBD1	TRBJ1-4	TGCGCCAGCAGCCATGGACAGGGGAGTGAAAAACTGTTTTTT	CASSHGQGSEKLFF
many	TRBV7-8	-	TRBJ2-2	TGTGCCAGCAGCTTAGAAGGGGCTGGGGAGCTGTTTTTT	CASSLEGAGELFF
many	TRBV12-3/TRBV12-4	TRBD1	TRBJ2-3	TGTGCCAGCAGTCCACGGACAGGTACAGATACGCAGTATTTT	CASSPRTGTDTQYF
-	TRBV12-5	TRBD1	TRBJ2-7	TGTGCTAGCAAGACGGACAGGTCTACGTACGAGCAGTACTTC	CASKTDRSTYEQYF
few	TRBV2	TRBD1	TRBJ1-6	TGTGCCAGCAGGACAGGGTCGTCTAATTCACCCCTCCACTTT	CASRTGSSNSPLHF
many	TRBV18	-	TRBJ1-1	TGTGCCAGCTCACCCGGAGCAGGCCTGCAGAACACTGAAGCTTTCTTT	CASSPGAGLQNTEAFF
many	TRBV6-1	-	TRBJ1-1	TGTGCCAGCGGTGGGGCTAGGGACACTGAAGCTTTCTTT	CASGGARDTEAFF
few	TRBV4-1	-	TRBJ1-1	TGCGCCAGCAGCCAAGGTCGGCTGGGACAGAACACTGAAGCTTTCTTT	CASSQGRLGQNTEAFF
many	TRBV12-3/TRBV12-4	-	TRBJ2-5	TGTGCCAGCACTCTTTCCGGCATAGGAGAGACCCAGTACTTC	CASTLSGIGETQYF
-	TRBV24-1	-	TRBJ2-1	TGTGCCACCAGTGATCCCACTAGCCGGTCCTACAATGAGCAGTTCTTC	CATSDPTSRSYNEQFF
few	TRBV29-1	-	TRBJ2-3	TGCAGCGTTCGGTTCCGGAGGACAGATACGCAGTATTTT	CSVRFRRTDTQYF
many	TRBV20-1	-	TRBJ2-1	TGCAGTGCTAGAGAGATGACCGCCGGGACTTCTCCCTACAATGAGCAGTTCTTC	CSAREMTAGTSPYNEQFF
-	TRBV6-1	TRBD2	TRBJ2-1	TGTGCCAGCAGCCGAGGAGGGAGTAGCGGGGGCCTCCTCTACAATGAGCAGTTCTTC	CASSRGGSSGGLLYNEQFF
-	TRBV5-1	-	TRBJ1-4	TGCGCCAGCAGCTTGGATGGGACTACTGAAAAACTGTTTTTT	CASSLDGTTEKLFF
-	TRBV9	-	TRBJ1-2	TGTGCCAGCAGCGCTTCATCGGGACGTGGCTACACCTTC	CASSASSGRGYTF
few	TRBV11-2	TRBD2	TRBJ2-7	TGTGCCAGCAGCTTAGCGGGAGGCCCCTACGAGCAGTACTTC	CASSLAGGPYEQYF
many	TRBV6-6	-	TRBJ2-7	TGTGCCAGCGAATCAATGGGGGAGCAGTACTTC	CASESMGEQYF
many	TRBV20-1	TRBD2	TRBJ2-3	TGCAGTGCTAGGAGTAGCGGGGTGGACACAGATACGCAGTATTTT	CSARSSGVDTDTQYF
-	TRBV5-6	-	TRBJ2-7	TGTGCCAGCAGCTTGCGGGGCAGGGGTTACTACGAGCAGTACTTC	CASSLRGRGYYEQYF
medium-sized	TRBV29-1	TRBD1	TRBJ1-2	TGCAGCGTTGAAGATCGGGGGACAGGGGATGGCTACACCTTC	CSVEDRGTGDGYTF
many	TRBV5-1	-	TRBJ2-7	TGCGCCAGCAGATCGACCCAGGGCCCCTACTACGAGCAGTACTTC	CASRSTQGPYYEQYF
-	TRBV18	-	TRBJ2-3	TGTGCCAGCTCGTCGACTAGCACAGATACGCAGTATTTT	CASSSTSTDTQYF
-	TRBV5-1	TRBD1	TRBJ2-5	TGCGCCAGCAGCTTGGCGACCCGACAGGGACAAGAGACCCAGTACTTC	CASSLATRQGQETQYF
many	TRBV29-1	-	TRBJ1-1	TGCAGCGTTGCTGGGTTTGGCACTGAAGCTTTCTTT	CSVAGFGTEAFF
-	TRBV2	TRBD1	TRBJ1-4	TGTGCCAGCAGTCTAAACCACTACAGGGGGCGGAATGAAAAACTGTTTTTT	CASSLNHYRGRNEKLFF
many	TRBV7-9	TRBD1	TRBJ2-1	TGTGCCAGCAGCTCACCCAGGGGGTCCAATGAGCAGTTCTTC	CASSSPRGSNEQFF
many	TRBV3-1	-	TRBJ1-1	TGTGCCAGCAGCCAAGAAGGGGGGAACACTGAAGCTTTCTTT	CASSQEGGNTEAFF
many	TRBV27	-	TRBJ1-2	TGTGCCAGCAGTCCCCAGCAGGGGTATGGCTACACCTTC	CASSPQQGYGYTF
many	TRBV2	TRBD1	TRBJ2-1	TGTGCCAGCAGTGATATAACAGGGGCAAGTGTGAATGAGCAGTTCTTC	CASSDITGASVNEQFF
many	TRBV20-1	-	TRBJ1-1	TGCAGTGCCCCGGGCGGGGGACCAAACACTGAAGCTTTCTTT	CSAPGGGPNTEAFF
few	TRBV3-1	TRBD2	TRBJ2-2	TGTGCCAGCAGGGGGACTAGCGGGGATGGTGGCGGGGAGCTGTTTTTT	CASRGTSGDGGGELFF
few	TRBV5-3	-	TRBJ2-1	TGTGCCAGAAGCTGGGACTCGTGGCTCAGGAACAATGAGCAGTTCTTC	CARSWDSWLRNNEQFF
many	TRBV5-1	TRBD1	TRBJ2-7	TGCGCCAGCAGCTTGATGGGGACAGGGTCAACGGGGGAGCAGTACTTC	CASSLMGTGSTGEQYF
many	TRBV20-1	-	TRBJ1-1	TGCAGTGCTAGGACAACAGGGTCTGACACTGAAGCTTTCTTT	CSARTTGSDTEAFF
many	TRBV2	-	TRBJ2-1	TGTGCCAGCAGTGAAACAGGGAATGAGCAGTTCTTC	CASSETGNEQFF
many	TRBV11-2	-	TRBJ1-6	TGTGCCAGCAGCTTAGAGAGTGCAGGCGATCTCCACTTT	CASSLESAGDLHF
many	TRBV11-2	-	TRBJ2-5	TGTGCCAGCAGCCTCGGGACCATCCCCGGGACCCAGTACTTC	CASSLGTIPGTQYF
many	TRBV12-3/TRBV12-4	-	TRBJ1-2	TGTGCCAGCAGTCCAACAGCATCCTATGGCTACACCTTC	CASSPTASYGYTF
many	TRBV4-2	-	TRBJ2-1	TGTGCCAGCAGCCAAGAAGGAAGCTCCTACAATGAGCAGTTCTTC	CASSQEGSSYNEQFF
-	TRBV28	TRBD1	TRBJ2-4	TGTGCCAGCAGTTTGGGAAAGGGGGCTGTCAAAAACATTCAGTACTTC	CASSLGKGAVKNIQYF
many	TRBV3-1	TRBD1	TRBJ2-1	TGTGCCAGCAGCCTGGGGACAGGATCCTACAATGAGCAGTTCTTC	CASSLGTGSYNEQFF
few	TRBV28	-	TRBJ1-2	TGTGCCAGCAGTTTACTGGGCAGGGTATTTGGCTACACCTTC	CASSLLGRVFGYTF
many	TRBV28	-	TRBJ2-3	TGTGCCAGCAGTTTATGGGGGCAAAGCGGCACAGATACGCAGTATTTT	CASSLWGQSGTDTQYF
-	TRBV19	-	TRBJ1-2	TGTGCCAGTAGTATTAAGGGGCCGCCGAGCTATGGCTACACCTTC	CASSIKGPPSYGYTF
-	TRBV4-1	-	TRBJ2-1	TGCGCCAGCAGCCAACAGGAACTAACGTTTGAGCAGTTCTTC	CASSQQELTFEQFF
many	TRBV19	-	TRBJ1-5	TGTGCCAGTAGTATTGTCGGGGAGCGTGGGGATCAGCCCCAGCATTTT	CASSIVGERGDQPQHF
-	TRBV20-1	TRBD2	TRBJ2-7	TGCAGTGCTAGGGGGAGCGGGATTTCGACCTACGAGCAGTACTTC	CSARGSGISTYEQYF
many	TRBV10-2	TRBD1	TRBJ1-3	TGCGCCAGCAGCAGGGGGCTGGATGGAAACACCATATATTTT	CASSRGLDGNTIYF
-	TRBV6-1	TRBD1	TRBJ1-1	TGTGCCAGCAAGAGAGCAGGGGGCGAGGGGAACACTGAAGCTTTCTTT	CASKRAGGEGNTEAFF